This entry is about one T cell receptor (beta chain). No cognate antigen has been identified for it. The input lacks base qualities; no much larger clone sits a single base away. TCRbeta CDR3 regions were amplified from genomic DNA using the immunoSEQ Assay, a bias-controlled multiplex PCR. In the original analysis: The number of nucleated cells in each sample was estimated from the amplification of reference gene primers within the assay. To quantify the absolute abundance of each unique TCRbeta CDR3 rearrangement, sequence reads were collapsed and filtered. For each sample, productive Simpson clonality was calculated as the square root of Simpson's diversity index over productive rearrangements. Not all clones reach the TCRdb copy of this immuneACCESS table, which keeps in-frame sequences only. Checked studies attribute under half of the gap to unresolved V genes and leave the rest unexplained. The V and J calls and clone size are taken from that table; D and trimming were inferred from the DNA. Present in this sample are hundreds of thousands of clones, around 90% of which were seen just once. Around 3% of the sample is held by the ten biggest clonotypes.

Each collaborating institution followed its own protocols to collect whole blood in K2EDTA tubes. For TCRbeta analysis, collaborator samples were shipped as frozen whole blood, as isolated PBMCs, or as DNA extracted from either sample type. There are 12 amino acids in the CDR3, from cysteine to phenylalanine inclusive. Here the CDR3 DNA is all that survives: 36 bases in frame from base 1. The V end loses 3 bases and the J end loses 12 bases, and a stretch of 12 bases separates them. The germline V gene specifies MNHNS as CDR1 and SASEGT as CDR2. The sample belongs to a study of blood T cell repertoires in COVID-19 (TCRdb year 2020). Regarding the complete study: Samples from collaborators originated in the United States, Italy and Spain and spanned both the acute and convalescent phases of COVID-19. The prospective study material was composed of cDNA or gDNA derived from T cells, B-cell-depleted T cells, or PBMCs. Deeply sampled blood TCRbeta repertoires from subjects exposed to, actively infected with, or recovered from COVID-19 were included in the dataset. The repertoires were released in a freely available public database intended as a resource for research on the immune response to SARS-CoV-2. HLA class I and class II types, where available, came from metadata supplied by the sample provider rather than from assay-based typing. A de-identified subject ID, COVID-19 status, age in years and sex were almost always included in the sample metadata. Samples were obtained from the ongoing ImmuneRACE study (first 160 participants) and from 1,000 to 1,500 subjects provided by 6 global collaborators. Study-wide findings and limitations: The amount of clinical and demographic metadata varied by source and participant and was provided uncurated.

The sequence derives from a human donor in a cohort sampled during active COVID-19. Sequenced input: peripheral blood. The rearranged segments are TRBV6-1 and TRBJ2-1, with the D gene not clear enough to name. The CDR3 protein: CASSDGPIGQFF. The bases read TGTGCCAGCAGTGACGGTCCGATCGGGCAGTTCTTC.